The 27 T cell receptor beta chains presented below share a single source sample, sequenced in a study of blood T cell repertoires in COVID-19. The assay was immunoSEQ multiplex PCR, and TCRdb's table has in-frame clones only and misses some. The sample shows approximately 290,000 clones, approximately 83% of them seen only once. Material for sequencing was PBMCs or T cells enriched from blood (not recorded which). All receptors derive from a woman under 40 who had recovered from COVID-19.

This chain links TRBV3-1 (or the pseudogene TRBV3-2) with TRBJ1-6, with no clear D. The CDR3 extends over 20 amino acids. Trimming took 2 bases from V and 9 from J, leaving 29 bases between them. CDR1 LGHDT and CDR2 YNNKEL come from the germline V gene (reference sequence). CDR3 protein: CASSQPTYTPRRVVASPLHF. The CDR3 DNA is TGTGCCAGCAGCCAACCCACTTACACCCCTCGACGGGTAGTCGCTTCACCCCTCCACTTT.

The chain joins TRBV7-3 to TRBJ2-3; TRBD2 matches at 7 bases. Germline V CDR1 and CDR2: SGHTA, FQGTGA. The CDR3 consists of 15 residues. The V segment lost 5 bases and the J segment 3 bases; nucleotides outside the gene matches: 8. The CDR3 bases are TGTGCCAGCAGCCTTGGGGCGGGAGTAACAGATACGCAGTATTTT. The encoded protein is CASSLGAGVTDTQYF.

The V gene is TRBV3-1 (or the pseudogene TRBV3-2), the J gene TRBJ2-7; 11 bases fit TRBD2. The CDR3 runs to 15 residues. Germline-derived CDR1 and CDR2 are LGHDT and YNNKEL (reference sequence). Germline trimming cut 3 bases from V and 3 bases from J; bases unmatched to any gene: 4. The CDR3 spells CASSHATSGGYEQYF. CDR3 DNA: TGTGCCAGCAGCCACGCAACTAGCGGGGGCTACGAGCAGTACTTC.

CDR3 protein: CASSSINMNTEAFF. CDR3 nucleotide sequence: TGTGCCAGCAGTTCCATTAACATGAACACTGAAGCTTTCTTT. V is TRBV28 and J is TRBJ1-1; unclear D gene. Germline CDR1 reads MDHEN; CDR2 reads SYDVKM. Deletions cut 4 bases from V and 0 bases from J, with 9 bases between. The CDR3 extends over 14 amino acids.

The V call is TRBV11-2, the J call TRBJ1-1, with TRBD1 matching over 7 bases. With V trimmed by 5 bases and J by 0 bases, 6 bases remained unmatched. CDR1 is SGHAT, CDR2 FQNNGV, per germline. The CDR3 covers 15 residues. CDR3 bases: TGTGCCAGCAGCCAAACGGACAGGTTGAACACTGAAGCTTTCTTT. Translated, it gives CASSQTDRLNTEAFF.

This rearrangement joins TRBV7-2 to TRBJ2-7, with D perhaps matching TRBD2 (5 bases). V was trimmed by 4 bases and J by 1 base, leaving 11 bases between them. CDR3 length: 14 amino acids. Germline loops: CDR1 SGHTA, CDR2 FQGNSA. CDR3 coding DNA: TGTGCCAGCAGCTATAGACGAGGGTCCTACGAGCAGTACTTC. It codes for CASSYRRGSYEQYF.

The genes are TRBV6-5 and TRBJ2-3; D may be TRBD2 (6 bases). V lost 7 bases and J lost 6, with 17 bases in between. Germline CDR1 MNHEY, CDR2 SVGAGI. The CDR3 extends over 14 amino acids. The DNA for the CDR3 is TGTGCCAGCAATTTGGACTATTCACGGGATACGCAGTATTTT. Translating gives CASNLDYSRDTQYF.

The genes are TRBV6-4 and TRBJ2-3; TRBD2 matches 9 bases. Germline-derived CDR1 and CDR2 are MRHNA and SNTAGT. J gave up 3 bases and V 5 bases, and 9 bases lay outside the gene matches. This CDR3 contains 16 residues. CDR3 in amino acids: CASSPYSGSRTDTQYF. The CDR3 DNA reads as TGTGCCAGCAGTCCTTATAGCGGGAGTAGGACAGATACGCAGTATTTT.

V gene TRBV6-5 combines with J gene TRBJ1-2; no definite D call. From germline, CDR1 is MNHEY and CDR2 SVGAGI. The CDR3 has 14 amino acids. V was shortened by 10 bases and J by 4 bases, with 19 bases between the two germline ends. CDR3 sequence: CAIYNGGRGYGYTF. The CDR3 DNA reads TGTGCCATCTATAATGGAGGGCGTGGCTATGGCTACACCTTC.

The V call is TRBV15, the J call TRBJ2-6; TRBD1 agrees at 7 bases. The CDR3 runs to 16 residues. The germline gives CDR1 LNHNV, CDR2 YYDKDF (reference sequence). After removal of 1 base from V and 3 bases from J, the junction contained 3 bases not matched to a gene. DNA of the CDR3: TGTGCCACCAGCAGAGTAAGGGACAGTGGGGCCAACGTCCTGACTTTC. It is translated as CATSRVRDSGANVLTF.

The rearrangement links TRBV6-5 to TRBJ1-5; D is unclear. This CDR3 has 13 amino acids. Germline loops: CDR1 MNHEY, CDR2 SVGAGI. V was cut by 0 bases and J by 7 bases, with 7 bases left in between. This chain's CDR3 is CASSYSPLQPQHF. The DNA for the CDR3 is TGTGCCAGCAGTTACTCCCCGTTACAGCCCCAGCATTTT.

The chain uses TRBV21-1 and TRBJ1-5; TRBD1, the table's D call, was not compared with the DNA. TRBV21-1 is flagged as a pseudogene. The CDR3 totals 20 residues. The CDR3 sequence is CASSKVRAPGQGTGNQPQHF. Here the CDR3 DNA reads TGTGCCAGCAGCAAAGTTAGGGCCCCTGGACAGGGGACGGGCAATCAGCCCCAGCATTTT.

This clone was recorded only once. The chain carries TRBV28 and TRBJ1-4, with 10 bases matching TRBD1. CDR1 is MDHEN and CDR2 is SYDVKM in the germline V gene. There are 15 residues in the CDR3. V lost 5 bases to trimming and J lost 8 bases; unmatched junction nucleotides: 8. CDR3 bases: TGTGCCAGCAGTCCACCGACAGGGGGCGGAGAAAAACTGTTTTTT. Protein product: CASSPPTGGGEKLFF.

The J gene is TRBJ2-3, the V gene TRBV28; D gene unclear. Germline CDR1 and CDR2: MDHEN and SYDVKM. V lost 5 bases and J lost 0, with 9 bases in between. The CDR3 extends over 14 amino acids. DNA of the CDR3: TGTGCCAGCAGTCTAAAACCTAGCACAGATACGCAGTATTTT. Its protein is CASSLKPSTDTQYF.

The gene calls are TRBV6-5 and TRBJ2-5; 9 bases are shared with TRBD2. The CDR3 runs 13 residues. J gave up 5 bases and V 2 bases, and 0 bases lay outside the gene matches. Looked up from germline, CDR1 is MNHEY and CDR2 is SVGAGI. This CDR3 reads CASSYGLAETQYF. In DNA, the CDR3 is TGTGCCAGCAGTTACGGACTAGCGGAGACCCAGTACTTC.

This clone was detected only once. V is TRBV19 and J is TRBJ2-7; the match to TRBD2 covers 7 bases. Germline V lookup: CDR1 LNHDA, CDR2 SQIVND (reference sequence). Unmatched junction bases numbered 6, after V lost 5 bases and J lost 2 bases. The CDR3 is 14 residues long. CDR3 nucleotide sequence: TGTGCCAGTAGTGTTAGCGGGTCGCCCTACGAGCAGTACTTC. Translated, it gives CASSVSGSPYEQYF.

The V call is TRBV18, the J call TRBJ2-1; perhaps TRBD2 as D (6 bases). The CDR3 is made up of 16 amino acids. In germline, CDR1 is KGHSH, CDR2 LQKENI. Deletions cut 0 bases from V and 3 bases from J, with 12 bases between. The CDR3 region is CASSPPIGDFYNEQFF. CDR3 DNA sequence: TGTGCCAGCTCACCACCTATCGGGGACTTCTACAATGAGCAGTTCTTC.

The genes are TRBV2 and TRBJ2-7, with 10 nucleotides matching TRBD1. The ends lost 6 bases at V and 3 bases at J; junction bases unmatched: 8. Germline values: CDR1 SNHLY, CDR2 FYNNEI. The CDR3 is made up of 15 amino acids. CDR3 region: CASRAGTGEIYEQYF. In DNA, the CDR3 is TGTGCCAGCAGAGCCGGGACAGGGGAGATCTACGAGCAGTACTTC.

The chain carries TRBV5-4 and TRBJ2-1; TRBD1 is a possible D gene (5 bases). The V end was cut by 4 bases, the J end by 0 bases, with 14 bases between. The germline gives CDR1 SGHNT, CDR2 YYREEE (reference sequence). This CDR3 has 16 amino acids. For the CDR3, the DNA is TGTGCCAGCAGCCAAAGACAGAAAAGCTCCTACAATGAGCAGTTCTTC. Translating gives CASSQRQKSSYNEQFF.

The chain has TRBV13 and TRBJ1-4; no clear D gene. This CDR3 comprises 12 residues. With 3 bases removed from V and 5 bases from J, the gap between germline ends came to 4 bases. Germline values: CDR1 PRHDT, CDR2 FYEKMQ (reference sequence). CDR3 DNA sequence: TGTGCCAGCAGCTTCTCCAATGAAAAACTGTTTTTT. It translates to CASSFSNEKLFF. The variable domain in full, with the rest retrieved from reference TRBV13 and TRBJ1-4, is AAGVIQSPRHLIKEKRETATLKCYPIPRHDTVYWYQQGPGQDPQFLISFYEKMQSDKGSIPDRFSAQQFSDYHSELNMSSLELGDSALYFCASSFSNEKLFFGSGTQLSVL.

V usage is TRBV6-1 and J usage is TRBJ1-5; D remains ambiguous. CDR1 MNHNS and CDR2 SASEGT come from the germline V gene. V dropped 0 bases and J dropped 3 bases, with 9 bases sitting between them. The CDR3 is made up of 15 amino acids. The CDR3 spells CASSEAAGYNQPQHF. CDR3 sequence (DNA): TGTGCCAGCAGTGAAGCAGCAGGATACAATCAGCCCCAGCATTTT.

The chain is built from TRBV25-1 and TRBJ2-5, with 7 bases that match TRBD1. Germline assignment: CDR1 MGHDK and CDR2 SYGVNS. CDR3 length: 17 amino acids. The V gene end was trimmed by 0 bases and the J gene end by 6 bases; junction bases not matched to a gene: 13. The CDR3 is CASSEYGTASSRQTQYF. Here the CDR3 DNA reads TGTGCCAGCAGTGAATACGGGACAGCTTCTTCCAGACAGACCCAGTACTTC.

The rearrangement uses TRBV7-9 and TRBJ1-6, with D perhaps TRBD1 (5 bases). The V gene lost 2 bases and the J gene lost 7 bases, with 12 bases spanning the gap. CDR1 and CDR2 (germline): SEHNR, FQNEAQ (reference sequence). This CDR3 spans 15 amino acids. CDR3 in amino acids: CASSLLGGDNSPLHF. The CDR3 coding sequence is TGTGCCAGCAGCTTACTGGGAGGGGACAATTCACCCCTCCACTTT.

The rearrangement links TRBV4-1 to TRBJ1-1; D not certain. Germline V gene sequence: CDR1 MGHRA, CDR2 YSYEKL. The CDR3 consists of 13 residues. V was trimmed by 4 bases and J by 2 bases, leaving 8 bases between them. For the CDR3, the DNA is TGCGCCAGCAGCCGAGGGTTTAACACTGAAGCTTTCTTT. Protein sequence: CASSRGFNTEAFF.

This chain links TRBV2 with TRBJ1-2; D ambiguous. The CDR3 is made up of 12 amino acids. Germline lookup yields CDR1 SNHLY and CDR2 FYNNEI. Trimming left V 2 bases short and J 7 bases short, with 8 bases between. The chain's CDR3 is CASSEYNSGYTF. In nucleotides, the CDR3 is TGTGCCAGCAGTGAATATAACAGTGGCTACACCTTC.

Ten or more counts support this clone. DNA for the CDR3: TGTGCCAGCAGCCAGAAGGGGGGGGCGCAAGAGACCCAGTACTTC. It codes for CASSQKGGAQETQYF. The V and J genes are TRBV13 and TRBJ2-5, with D perhaps TRBD2 (7 bases). The CDR3 sequence is 15 residues long. Trimming cost V 5 bases and J 2 bases, with 15 bases left between them. Per the germline V gene, CDR1 is PRHDT and CDR2 is FYEKMQ (reference sequence).

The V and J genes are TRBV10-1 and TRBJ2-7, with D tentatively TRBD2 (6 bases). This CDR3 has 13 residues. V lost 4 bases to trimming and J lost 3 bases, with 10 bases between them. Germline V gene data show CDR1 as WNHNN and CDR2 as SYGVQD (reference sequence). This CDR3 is CASSAGLNYEQYF. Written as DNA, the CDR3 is TGCGCCAGCAGTGCGGGACTTAACTACGAGCAGTACTTC.